These 18 T cell receptor beta chains were all obtained from the same sample, sequenced in a study of OX40 agonist ivuxolimab in advanced cancers. Profiling relied on immunoSEQ multiplex PCR, and the TCRdb table lists in-frame clones only, not all of them. Altogether 40,000 to 45,000 clones are present, just over 85% being singletons, with the ten largest covering roughly 22%. The sequences come from CD4+ or CD8+ T cells sorted from blood, collected in a trial of the OX40 agonist ivuxolimab. The receptors come from an adult with an advanced solid tumor such as melanoma, head and neck, liver or kidney cancer.

This clone was counted only a few times. The chain has TRBV29-1 and TRBJ1-1; D is ambiguous. With 4 bases removed from V and 0 bases from J, the gap between germline ends came to 6 bases. The CDR3 contains 12 residues. The germline CDR1 and CDR2 sequences are SQVTM and ANQGSEA. CDR3 in amino acids: CSVGDMNTEAFF. CDR3 coding DNA: TGCAGCGTTGGCGACATGAACACTGAAGCTTTCTTT. Variable domain in full (rest from reference TRBV29-1 and TRBJ1-1): SAVISQKPSRDICQRGTSLTIQCQVDSQVTMMFWYRQQPGQSLTLIATANQGSEATYESGFVIDKFPISRPNLTFSTLTVSNMSPEDSSIYLCSVGDMNTEAFFGQGTRLTVV.

The chain couples TRBV10-2 to TRBJ2-1, with TRBD1 matching 7 bases. Losses at the gene ends were 4 bases for V and 1 base for J; bases not matched to a gene: 4. In germline, CDR1 is WSHSY, CDR2 SAAADI. This CDR3 is 15 amino acids long. CDR3 DNA sequence: TGCGCCAGCAGTGCCGGGACAGCGTCCTACAATGAGCAGTTCTTC. This gives the protein CASSAGTASYNEQFF.

This clone was observed a few times. The V gene is TRBV6-6, the J gene TRBJ2-5; tentative D call: TRBD2 (6 bases). Germline assignment: CDR1 MNHNY and CDR2 SVGAGI (reference sequence). V was shortened by 5 bases and J by 5 bases, with 15 bases between the two germline ends. The CDR3 sequence is 14 residues long. The CDR3 sequence: CASSPGRIGETQYF. In nucleotides, the CDR3 is TGTGCCAGCAGTCCGGGGAGGATAGGGGAGACCCAGTACTTC.

The rearrangement uses TRBV9 and TRBJ2-1, with TRBD2 matching over 7 bases. The V and J ends lost 5 bases and 14 bases, in that order; junction bases with no gene match: 7. The V gene's germline CDR1 is SGDLS and CDR2 YYNGEE. There are 11 residues in the CDR3. CDR3 coding DNA: TGTGCCAGCAGTGAGGGGCGGGGGAAGTTCTTC. This gives the protein CASSEGRGKFF.

The V call is TRBV27, the J call TRBJ1-5; D remains ambiguous. The CDR3 extends over 10 amino acids. V dropped 8 bases and J dropped 7 bases, with 6 bases sitting between them. Germline CDR1 reads MNHEY; CDR2 reads SMNVEV (reference sequence). The chain's CDR3 is CASGKQPQHF. The CDR3 coding sequence is TGTGCCAGCGGGAAGCAGCCCCAGCATTTT.

J is TRBJ1-1 and V is TRBV27; the D is unclear. This CDR3 spans 15 amino acids. Germline CDR1 and CDR2: MNHEY and SMNVEV (reference sequence). V was shortened by 4 bases and J by 1 base, with 13 bases between the two germline ends. The CDR3 nucleotides read TGTGCCAGCAGTTCCCGGAGCGGGAGGAACACTGAAGCTTTCTTT. Protein sequence: CASSSRSGRNTEAFF.

This chain links TRBV11-2 with TRBJ1-1; 7 bases are a match to TRBD1. This CDR3 is built from 14 residues. Germline V gene lookup returns CDR1 SGHAT and CDR2 FQNNGV. The V gene end was trimmed by 5 bases and the J gene end by 4 bases; junction bases not matched to a gene: 7. The CDR3 protein is CASSTQGGATEAFF. DNA for the CDR3: TGTGCCAGCAGCACCCAGGGGGGAGCCACTGAAGCTTTCTTT.

J is TRBJ1-1 and V is TRBV5-3; the D is unclear. TRBV5-3 belongs to the ORF category, with a function that is uncertain. The CDR3 is made up of 12 amino acids. V was trimmed by 1 base and J by 7 bases, leaving 8 bases between them. CDR3 in amino acids: CARSLNQFEAFF. The DNA of the CDR3 is TGTGCCAGAAGCTTGAACCAGTTTGAAGCTTTCTTT.

The chain couples TRBV4-3 to TRBJ2-1; 11 positions match TRBD2. The CDR3 runs 14 residues. In germline, CDR1 is LGHNA, CDR2 YSLEER. With 0 bases clipped from V and 10 bases from J, the junction kept 2 bases outside the gene matches. The CDR3 sequence: CASSQDRTSGEQFF. CDR3 DNA sequence: TGCGCCAGCAGCCAAGACAGGACTAGCGGGGAGCAGTTCTTC.

The chain uses TRBV5-1 and TRBJ2-7, with a possible D match to TRBD1 (6 bases). CDR3 length: 13 amino acids. Per germline, CDR1 SGHRS and CDR2 YFSETQ. The ends were cut back, 2 bases at V and 1 base at J, with 7 bases in the middle. The CDR3 DNA sequence: TGCGCCAGCAGCTTTGGACAGTCCTACGAGCAGTACTTC. Translation: CASSFGQSYEQYF.

The rearrangement links TRBV7-2 to TRBJ1-1; D is unresolved. CDR3 size: 13 residues. Per germline, CDR1 SGHTA and CDR2 FQGNSA. The V end lost 8 bases, the J end lost 1 base, and 11 bases lay between the germline ends. This chain's CDR3 is CASYVVRNTEAFF. CDR3 DNA: TGTGCCAGCTACGTGGTGCGGAACACTGAAGCTTTCTTT.

The CDR3 region has the DNA TGTGCCAGCAGTTCAGAGATCCCGGGAGGCTACACCTTC. This translates into CASSSEIPGGYTF. The V and J genes are TRBV5-4 and TRBJ1-2; no clear D gene. Trimming left V 5 bases short and J 8 bases short, with 16 bases between. The CDR3 has 13 amino acids. The germline gives CDR1 SGHNT, CDR2 YYREEE (reference sequence).

The chain is built from TRBV4-3 and TRBJ1-4; perhaps TRBD1 as D (5 bases). CDR3 size: 12 residues. The V gene lost 2 bases and the J gene lost 8 bases, with 6 bases spanning the gap. CDR1 and CDR2 (germline): LGHNA, YSLEER. This CDR3 is CASSQPGEKLFF. The CDR3 DNA reads TGCGCCAGCAGCCAACCAGGGGAAAAACTGTTTTTT.

V is TRBV5-1 and J is TRBJ2-2; 7 bases are shared with TRBD2. The CDR3 length is 17 residues. V was pared by 3 bases and J by 0 bases, with 8 bases of the junction left unmatched. Germline values: CDR1 SGHRS, CDR2 YFSETQ. In DNA form, the CDR3 reads TGCGCCAGCAGCTCTTTGGGCGGGGGAGCGAACACCGGGGAGCTGTTTTTT. It encodes CASSSLGGGANTGELFF. Drawing the rest from reference TRBV5-1 and TRBJ2-2, the complete variable domain is KAGVTQTPRYLIKTRGQQVTLSCSPISGHRSVSWYQQTPGQGLQFLFEYFSETQRNKGNFPGRFSGRQFSNSRSEMNVSTLELGDSALYLCASSSLGGGANTGELFFGEGSRLTVL.

In nucleotides, the CDR3 is TGTGCCAGCAGTTCGTCCAGCAATCAGCCCCAGCATTTT. Its translation is CASSSSSNQPQHF. The rearrangement uses TRBV27 and TRBJ1-5; D is uncertain. Trimming left V 4 bases short and J 1 base short, with 5 bases between. CDR1 is MNHEY, CDR2 SMNVEV, per germline (reference sequence). This CDR3 spans 13 amino acids.

The V and J genes are TRBV28 and TRBJ2-7; no clear D. Germline CDR1 and CDR2: MDHEN and SYDVKM. The ends were cut back, 6 bases at V and 6 bases at J, with 18 bases in the middle. This CDR3 has 14 residues. CDR3 residues: CASSRWTSPTEQYV. The CDR3 DNA is TGTGCCAGCAGCCGATGGACCTCACCGACCGAGCAGTACGTC.

In this sample, this clone turned up once. The rearrangement joins TRBV27 to TRBJ2-7; D call uncertain. CDR3 length equals 14 residues. V lost 4 bases and J lost 2, with 12 bases in between. CDR1 MNHEY and CDR2 SMNVEV come from the germline V gene (reference sequence). The CDR3, as DNA: TGTGCCAGCAGTTCCTATGGGTCCGCCTACGAGCAGTACGTC. Its translation: CASSSYGSAYEQYV.

The V gene is TRBV29-1, the J gene TRBJ2-7; TRBD2 might be the D (7 bases). The CDR3 has 17 residues. In germline, CDR1 is SQVTM, CDR2 ANQGSEA. V shed 4 bases and J shed 4 bases, with 26 bases lying between them. The CDR3 spells CSVVVGGLRLFGYEQYF. The CDR3 DNA reads TGCAGCGTTGTGGTCGGGGGGCTCAGGTTGTTCGGGTACGAGCAGTACTTC.